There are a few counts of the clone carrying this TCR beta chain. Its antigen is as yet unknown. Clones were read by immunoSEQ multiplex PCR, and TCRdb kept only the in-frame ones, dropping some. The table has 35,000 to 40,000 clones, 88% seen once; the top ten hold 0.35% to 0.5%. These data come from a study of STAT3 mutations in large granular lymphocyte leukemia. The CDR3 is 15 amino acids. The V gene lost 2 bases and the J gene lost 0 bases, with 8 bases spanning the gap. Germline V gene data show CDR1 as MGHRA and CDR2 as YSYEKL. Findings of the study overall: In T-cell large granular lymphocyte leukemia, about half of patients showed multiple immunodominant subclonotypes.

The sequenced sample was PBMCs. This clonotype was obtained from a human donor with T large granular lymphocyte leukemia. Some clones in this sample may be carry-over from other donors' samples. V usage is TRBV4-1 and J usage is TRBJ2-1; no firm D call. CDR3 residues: CASSQHPRSYNEQFF. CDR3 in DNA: TGCGCCAGCAGCCAACATCCCCGCTCCTACAATGAGCAGTTCTTC.